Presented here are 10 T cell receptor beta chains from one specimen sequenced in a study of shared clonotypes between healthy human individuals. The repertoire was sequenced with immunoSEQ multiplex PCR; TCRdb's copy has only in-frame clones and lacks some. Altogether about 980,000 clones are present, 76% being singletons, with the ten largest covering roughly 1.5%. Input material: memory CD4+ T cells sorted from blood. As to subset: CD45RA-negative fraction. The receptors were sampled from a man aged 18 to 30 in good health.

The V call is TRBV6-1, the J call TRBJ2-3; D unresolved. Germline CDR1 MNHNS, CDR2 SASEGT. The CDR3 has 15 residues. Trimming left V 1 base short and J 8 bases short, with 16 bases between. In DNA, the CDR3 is TGTGCCAGCAGTGAAGTTACTACCAGCTTTGGTACGCAGTATTTT. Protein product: CASSEVTTSFGTQYF.

The CDR3 region has the DNA TGCGCCAGCCTCTACTCCCCAGGGAACTCCTACGAGCAGTACTTC. Amino acid sequence: CASLYSPGNSYEQYF. The gene calls are TRBV5-1 and TRBJ2-7, with a tentative D call TRBD1 (5 bases). Per germline, CDR1 SGHRS and CDR2 YFSETQ. V was shortened by 7 bases and J by 0 bases, with 17 bases between the two germline ends. The CDR3 extends over 15 amino acids.

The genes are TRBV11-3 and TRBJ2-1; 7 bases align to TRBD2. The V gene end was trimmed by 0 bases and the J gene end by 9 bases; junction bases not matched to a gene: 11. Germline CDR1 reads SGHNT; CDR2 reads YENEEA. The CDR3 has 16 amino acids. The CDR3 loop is CASSLEAGVPTAEQFF. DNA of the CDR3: TGTGCCAGCAGCTTAGAGGCGGGGGTGCCGACGGCTGAGCAGTTCTTC.

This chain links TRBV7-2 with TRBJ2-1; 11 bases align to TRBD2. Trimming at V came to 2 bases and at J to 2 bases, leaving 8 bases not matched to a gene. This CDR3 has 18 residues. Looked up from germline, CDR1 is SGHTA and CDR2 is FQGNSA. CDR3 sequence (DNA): TGTGCCAGCAGCTTACGACTAGCGGGAACCCCCCCCTACAATGAGCAGTTCTTC. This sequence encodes CASSLRLAGTPPYNEQFF.

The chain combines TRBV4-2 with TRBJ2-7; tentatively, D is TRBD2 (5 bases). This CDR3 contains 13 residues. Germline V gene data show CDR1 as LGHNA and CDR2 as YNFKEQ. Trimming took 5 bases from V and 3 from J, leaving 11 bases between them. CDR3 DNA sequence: TGTGCCAGCAGCGAGCGGAAAGGCTACGAGCAGTACTTC. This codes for CASSERKGYEQYF.

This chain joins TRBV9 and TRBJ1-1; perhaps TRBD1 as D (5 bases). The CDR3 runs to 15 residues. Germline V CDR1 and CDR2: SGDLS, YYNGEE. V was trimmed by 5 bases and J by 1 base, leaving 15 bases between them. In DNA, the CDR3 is TGTGCCAGCAGGTTTTATCAGGGTGGGAACACTGAAGCTTTCTTT. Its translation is CASRFYQGGNTEAFF.

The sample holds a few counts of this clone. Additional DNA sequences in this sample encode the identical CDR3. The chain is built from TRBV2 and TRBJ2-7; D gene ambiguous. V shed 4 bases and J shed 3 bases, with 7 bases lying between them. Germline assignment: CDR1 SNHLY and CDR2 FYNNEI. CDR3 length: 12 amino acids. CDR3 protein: CASSGQSYEQYF. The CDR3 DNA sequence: TGTGCCAGCAGTGGGCAAAGCTACGAGCAGTACTTC.

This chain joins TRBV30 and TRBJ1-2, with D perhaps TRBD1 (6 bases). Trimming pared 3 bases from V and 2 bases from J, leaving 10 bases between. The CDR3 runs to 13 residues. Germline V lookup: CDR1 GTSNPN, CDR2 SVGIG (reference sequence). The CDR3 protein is CAWSRTVNYGYTF. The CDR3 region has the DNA TGTGCCTGGAGCCGGACAGTCAACTATGGCTACACCTTC.

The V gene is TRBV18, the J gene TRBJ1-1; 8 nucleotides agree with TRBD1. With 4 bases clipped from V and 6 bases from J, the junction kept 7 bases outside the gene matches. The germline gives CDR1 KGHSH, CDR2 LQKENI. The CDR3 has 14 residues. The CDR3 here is CASSRNQGAAEAFF. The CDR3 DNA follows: TGTGCCAGCTCACGCAATCAGGGGGCGGCTGAAGCTTTCTTT.

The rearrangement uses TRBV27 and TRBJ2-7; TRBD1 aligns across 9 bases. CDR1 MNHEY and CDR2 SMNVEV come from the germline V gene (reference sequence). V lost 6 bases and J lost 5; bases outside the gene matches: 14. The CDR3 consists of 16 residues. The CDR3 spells CASRLTGTGLVDEQYF. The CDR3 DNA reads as TGTGCCAGCAGACTTACCGGGACAGGGCTGGTCGACGAGCAGTACTTC.